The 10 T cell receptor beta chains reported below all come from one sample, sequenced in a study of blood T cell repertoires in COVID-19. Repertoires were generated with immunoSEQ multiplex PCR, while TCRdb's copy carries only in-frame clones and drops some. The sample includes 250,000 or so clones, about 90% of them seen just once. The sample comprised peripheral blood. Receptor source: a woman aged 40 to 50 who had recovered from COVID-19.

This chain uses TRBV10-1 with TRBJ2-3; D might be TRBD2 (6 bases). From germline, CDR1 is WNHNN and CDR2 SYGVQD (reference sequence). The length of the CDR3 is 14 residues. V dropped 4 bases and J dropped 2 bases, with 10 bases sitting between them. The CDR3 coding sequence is TGCGCCAGCAGTGTTGGCGGGGACACAGATACGCAGTATTTT. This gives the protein CASSVGGDTDTQYF.

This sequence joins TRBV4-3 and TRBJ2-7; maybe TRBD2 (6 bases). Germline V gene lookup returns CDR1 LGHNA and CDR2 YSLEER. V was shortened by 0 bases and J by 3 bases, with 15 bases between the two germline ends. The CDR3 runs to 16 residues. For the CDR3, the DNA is TGCGCCAGCAGCCAAGAGGAGGGTTCCAAAGGCTACGAGCAGTACTTC. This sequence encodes CASSQEEGSKGYEQYF.

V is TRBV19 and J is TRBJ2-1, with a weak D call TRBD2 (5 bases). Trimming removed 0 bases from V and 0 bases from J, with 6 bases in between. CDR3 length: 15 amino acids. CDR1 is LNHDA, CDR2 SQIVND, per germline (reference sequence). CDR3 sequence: CASSIDGGSYNEQFF. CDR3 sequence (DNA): TGTGCCAGTAGTATAGATGGAGGCTCCTACAATGAGCAGTTCTTC.

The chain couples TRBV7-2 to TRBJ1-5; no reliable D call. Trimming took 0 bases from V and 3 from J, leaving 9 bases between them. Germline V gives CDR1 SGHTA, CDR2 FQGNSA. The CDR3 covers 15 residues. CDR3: CASSLAGSLNQPQHF. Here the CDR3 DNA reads TGTGCCAGCAGCTTAGCCGGGAGCCTCAATCAGCCCCAGCATTTT.

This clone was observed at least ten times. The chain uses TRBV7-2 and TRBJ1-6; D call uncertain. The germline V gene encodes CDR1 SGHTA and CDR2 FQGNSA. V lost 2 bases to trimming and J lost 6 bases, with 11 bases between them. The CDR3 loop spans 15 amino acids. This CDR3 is CASSLILLGNSPLHF. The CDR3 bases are TGTGCCAGCAGCTTAATACTACTGGGTAATTCACCCCTCCACTTT.

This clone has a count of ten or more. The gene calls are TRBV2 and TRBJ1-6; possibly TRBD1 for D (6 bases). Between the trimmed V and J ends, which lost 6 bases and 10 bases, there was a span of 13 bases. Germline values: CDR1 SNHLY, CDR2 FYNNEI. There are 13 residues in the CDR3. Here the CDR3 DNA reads TGTGCCAGCAGCCCACAGGGACCATCACCCCTCCACTTT. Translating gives CASSPQGPSPLHF.

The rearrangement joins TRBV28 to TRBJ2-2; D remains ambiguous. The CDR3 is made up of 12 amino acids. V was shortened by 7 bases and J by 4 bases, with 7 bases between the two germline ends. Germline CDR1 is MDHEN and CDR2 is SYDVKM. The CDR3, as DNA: TGTGCCAGCAACCCACTCACCGGGGAGCTGTTTTTT. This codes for CASNPLTGELFF.

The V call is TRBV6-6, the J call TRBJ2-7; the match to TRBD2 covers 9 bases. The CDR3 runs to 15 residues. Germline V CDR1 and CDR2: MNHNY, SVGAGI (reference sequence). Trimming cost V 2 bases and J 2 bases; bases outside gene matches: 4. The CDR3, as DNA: TGTGCCAGCAGTTACCCACGCGGGGGGGCCTACGAGCAGTACTTC. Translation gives CASSYPRGGAYEQYF.

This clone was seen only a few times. CDR3 loop: CASSLEGGLLTDTQYF. CDR3 DNA: TGCGCCAGCAGCTTGGAAGGGGGCCTCCTCACAGATACGCAGTATTTT. This sequence joins TRBV5-1 and TRBJ2-3; 7 bases are a match to TRBD1. Losses at the gene ends were 0 bases for V and 2 bases for J; bases not matched to a gene: 6. This CDR3 has 16 residues. Germline V gene lookup returns CDR1 SGHRS and CDR2 YFSETQ.

In nucleotides, the CDR3 is TGTGCCGGGAGCCGTGGCGGGGACTCCTACGAGCAGTACTTC. This translates into CAGSRGGDSYEQYF. The chain has TRBV6-6 and TRBJ2-7, with TRBD2 as a possible D gene (6 bases). The CDR3 totals 14 residues. Trimming took 11 bases from V and 0 from J, leaving 17 bases between them. In germline, CDR1 is MNHNY, CDR2 SVGAGI (reference sequence).